These 8 T cell receptor beta chains originate from one sample sequenced in a study of T cell responses to AZD1222 COVID-19 vaccine. Libraries were prepared by immunoSEQ multiplex PCR; TCRdb keeps only in-frame clonotypes and omits some of them. This sample carries about 28,000 clones, approximately 78% of them seen once, and the ten largest clones take 5% to 6.5%. The sequenced sample was peripheral blood, obtained on day 0 of AZD1222 vaccination. These receptor sequences come from an adult in good health.

V gene TRBV6-5 combines with J gene TRBJ1-6; TRBD1 matches 7 bases. J lost 10 bases, V lost 5 bases, and 11 bases had no gene match. The CDR3 consists of 15 residues. Germline values: CDR1 MNHEY, CDR2 SVGAGI. Here the CDR3 reads CASSKSTGVISPLHF. CDR3 bases: TGTGCCAGCAGTAAATCCACAGGGGTCATCTCACCCCTCCACTTT.

V and J are TRBV28 and TRBJ2-7; a weak D match, TRBD1 (6 bases). Germline V lookup: CDR1 MDHEN, CDR2 SYDVKM. Between the trimmed V and J ends, which lost 8 bases and 4 bases, there was a span of 18 bases. CDR3 size: 14 residues. Here the CDR3 reads CASAKKFGQYEQYV. The DNA for the CDR3 is TGTGCCAGCGCAAAGAAATTTGGACAGTACGAGCAGTACGTC.

The chain carries TRBV10-1 and TRBJ1-3; D is ambiguous. V lost 6 bases and J lost 0, with 12 bases in between. Germline V gives CDR1 WNHNN, CDR2 SYGVQD (reference sequence). This CDR3 is 15 amino acids long. The CDR3 is CASSSPGISGNTIYF. For the CDR3, the DNA is TGCGCCAGCAGCTCGCCGGGGATCTCTGGAAACACCATATATTTT.

About this clone: Within the sample, other DNA sequences also encode this same CDR3. In DNA form, the CDR3 reads TGTGCCAGCAGCCACGGACAGGGGGACTATGGCTACACCTTC. Residues: CASSHGQGDYGYTF. The chain links TRBV6-6 to TRBJ1-2, with 10 bases fitting TRBD1. The ends lost 6 bases at V and 3 bases at J; junction bases unmatched: 4. In germline, CDR1 is MNHNY, CDR2 SVGAGI (reference sequence). This CDR3 region has 14 residues.

V and J are TRBV14 and TRBJ2-2; TRBD1 matches 7 bases. Unmatched junction bases numbered 8, after V lost 0 bases and J lost 4 bases. From germline, CDR1 is SGHDN and CDR2 FVKESK. The CDR3 totals 17 residues. The CDR3 bases are TGTGCCAGCAGCCAAGAGGTGACAGGGCTTTTCACCGGGGAGCTGTTTTTT. Protein sequence: CASSQEVTGLFTGELFF.

This clone has only one observation. This chain connects TRBV5-1 to TRBJ2-3, with D tentatively TRBD2 (6 bases). This CDR3 comprises 13 residues. The V end was cut by 1 base, the J end by 4 bases, with 7 bases between. Germline loops: CDR1 SGHRS, CDR2 YFSETQ. For the CDR3, the DNA is TGCGCCAGCAGCTTGACTAGCCCAGATACGCAGTATTTT. This translates into CASSLTSPDTQYF.

The chain carries TRBV7-3 and TRBJ2-1; D uncertain. CDR3 length: 13 amino acids. CDR1 is SGHTA and CDR2 is FQGTGA in the germline V gene. V lost 0 bases, J lost 4 bases, and 4 bases lay in between. CDR3 amino acids: CASSLTRYNEQFF. CDR3 sequence (DNA): TGTGCCAGCAGCTTAACTAGATACAATGAGCAGTTCTTC.

The genes are TRBV5-1 and TRBJ1-6; D perhaps matches TRBD1 (6 bases). The CDR3 consists of 15 residues. Germline V gene lookup returns CDR1 SGHRS and CDR2 YFSETQ. Trimming took off 0 bases at V and 8 bases at J, with 12 bases between the two ends. The CDR3 nucleotides are TGCGCCAGCAGCTTGGCGGGGGGCGCGTATTCACCCCTCCACTTT. It specifies CASSLAGGAYSPLHF.